This T cell receptor (beta chain) was profiled in a study of blood T cell dynamics during melanoma immunotherapy. At the level of the study: First-line therapy was either pembrolizumab or nivolumab with ipilimumab for metastatic melanoma.

This table comes from immunoSEQ multiplex PCR, and its TCRdb copy is limited to in-frame clones, with some not included. This table has approximately 10,000 clones, about 85% appearing once. Study conclusions and caveats: Clones driving repertoire changes may be melanoma-specific or general immune activation.

Time point specified: week 3, after first cycle of checkpoint inhibitor. Apart from a couple of fast progressors, RECIST 1.1 response was judged 12 weeks post-infusion. The germline gives CDR1 MRHNA, CDR2 SNTAGT. V dropped 11 bases and J dropped 2; count of bases not matched to a gene: 12. The CDR3 length is 15 residues. As regards this clone: Antigen specificity is unknown.

The chain employs TRBV6-4 and TRBJ2-4, with 7 bases matching TRBD1. The starting material was blood, obtained from a patient treated with checkpoint blockade. The clonotype originates from a human donor with melanoma. The CDR3 here is CARKQGRKTKNIQYF. The CDR3 coding sequence is TGTGCCCGTAAACAGGGGAGAAAAACCAAAAACATTCAGTACTTC.